This passage covers 20 T cell receptor beta chains from one sample sequenced in a study of beta chain features in type 1 diabetes (dated by TCRdb to 2017 to 2018). Library preparation employed the immunoSEQ multiplex PCR assay. The entire isolated RNA was reverse transcribed using the High Capacity cDNA Reverse Transcription Kit, and thus expressed TCRB transcripts were sequenced. TCRdb provides this immuneACCESS table in a form limited to in-frame rearrangements. Some clones are lacking; in checked studies, under half of them reflect an unresolved V gene, and why the rest are absent is not known. Within this sample are 30,000 to 45,000 clones, with around 64% of them counted one time only. Under 2.5% of the sample is in the top ten clones. The source material was Tregs from blood. The label giving this sample's cell subset or site can be read as: regulatory CD4+ T cells. These receptors were taken from a woman in her 30s in good health.

The J gene is TRBJ2-5, the V gene TRBV10-3; perhaps TRBD2 as D (5 bases). Germline V gene lookup returns CDR1 ENHRY and CDR2 SYGVKD. The CDR3 length is 17 residues. Trimming removed 4 bases at V and 2 bases at J, with 20 bases between. CDR3 protein: CAISGGRPSTGQETQYF. CDR3 nucleotide sequence: TGTGCCATCAGTGGTGGGAGACCATCCACGGGGCAAGAGACCCAGTACTTC.

The V call is TRBV7-2, the J call TRBJ2-7; possibly TRBD1 for D (6 bases). Trimming left V 1 base short and J 4 bases short, with 11 bases between. CDR3 length: 14 residues. Germline V gene data show CDR1 as SGHTA and CDR2 as FQGNSA. The CDR3 reads CASSLVPGVYEQYF. CDR3 in DNA: TGTGCCAGCAGCTTAGTTCCAGGGGTATACGAGCAGTACTTC. The full variable domain, with the rest looked up from reference TRBV7-2 and TRBJ2-7, is GAGVSQSPSNKVTEKGKDVELRCDPISGHTALYWYRQSLGQGLEFLIYFQGNSAPDKSGLPSDRFSAERTGGSVSTLTIQRTQQEDSAVYLCASSLVPGVYEQYFGPGTRLTVT.

The gene calls are TRBV30 and TRBJ2-1; D might be TRBD1 (5 bases). The CDR3 sequence is 15 residues long. V lost 1 base to trimming and J lost 5 bases, with 15 bases between them. In germline, CDR1 is GTSNPN, CDR2 SVGIG (reference sequence). In nucleotides, the CDR3 is TGTGCCTGGAGTGGGCCTAGGGGCTGGGACAATGAGCAGTTCTTC. Its protein product is CAWSGPRGWDNEQFF.

V usage is TRBV19 and J usage is TRBJ2-7; TRBD1 agrees at 8 bases. V was pared by 7 bases and J by 6 bases, with 11 bases of the junction left unmatched. The CDR3 contains 14 residues. Germline-derived CDR1 and CDR2 are LNHDA and SQIVND (reference sequence). CDR3 DNA: TGTGCCAGTACCCCGGACAGGGTTGGCCGCGAGCAGTACTTC. This gives the protein CASTPDRVGREQYF.

The rearrangement uses TRBV11-2 and TRBJ2-1, with D tentatively TRBD1 (8 bases). In germline, CDR1 is SGHAT, CDR2 FQNNGV. The CDR3 has 15 amino acids. Between the trimmed V and J ends, which lost 5 bases and 6 bases, there was a span of 17 bases. CDR3 residues: CASSPGQGGFNEQFF. Here the CDR3 DNA reads TGTGCCAGCAGCCCTGGACAGGGAGGGTTCAATGAGCAGTTCTTC.

The chain couples TRBV27 to TRBJ2-2; 9 bases align to TRBD2. V lost 5 bases and J lost 4; bases outside the gene matches: 8. This CDR3 comprises 16 residues. Looked up from germline, CDR1 is MNHEY and CDR2 is SMNVEV (reference sequence). The CDR3 nucleotides read TGTGCCAGCAGTCCCCTAGCACTAGCGGGCACCGGGGAGCTGTTTTTT. Its protein is CASSPLALAGTGELFF.

This chain links TRBV6-1 with TRBJ2-1; 11 bases align to TRBD2. The trim removed 4 bases at V and 5 bases at J, leaving 1 base unmatched. This CDR3 contains 14 residues. The V gene's germline CDR1 is MNHNS and CDR2 SASEGT. The CDR3 region is CASSVSGRDNEQFF. The CDR3 DNA follows: TGTGCCAGCAGTGTTAGCGGGAGGGACAATGAGCAGTTCTTC.

A few counts support this clone. The CDR3 spells CAIRSGAGVNTEAFF. The CDR3 DNA reads TGTGCCATCAGAAGTGGGGCAGGGGTGAACACTGAAGCTTTCTTT. The genes are TRBV10-3 and TRBJ1-1; possible D gene TRBD1, 6 bases. Trimming took 6 bases from V and 0 from J, leaving 14 bases between them. CDR1 is ENHRY, CDR2 SYGVKD, per germline. This CDR3 is built from 15 residues.

The chain has TRBV7-9 and TRBJ1-1, with D unclear. The CDR3 is 12 residues long. Germline CDR1 is SEHNR and CDR2 is FQNEAQ (reference sequence). V was trimmed by 3 bases and J by 1 base, leaving 3 bases between them. The CDR3 nucleotides are TGTGCCAGCAGCTTCGGGAACACTGAAGCTTTCTTT. It codes for CASSFGNTEAFF.

This clone is termed medium-sized (0.01 to 0.1%). The chain joins TRBV5-4 to TRBJ2-1; TRBD2 agrees at 14 bases. This CDR3 is 15 amino acids long. Germline V CDR1 and CDR2: SGHNT, YYREEE (reference sequence). V was clipped by 4 bases and J by 8 bases; unmatched bases: 5. The CDR3: CASSLGLAGGDEQFF. The CDR3 nucleotides are TGTGCCAGCAGCCTTGGACTAGCGGGGGGCGATGAGCAGTTCTTC.

This clone was picked up a small number of times. The chain joins TRBV6-6 to TRBJ2-7, with D perhaps matching TRBD2 (7 bases). V gave up 5 bases and J gave up 2 bases, with 10 bases separating them. The germline CDR1 and CDR2 sequences are MNHNY and SVGAGI (reference sequence). The CDR3 covers 13 residues. The CDR3 DNA reads TGTGCCAGCAGTACAGGGACTACCTACGAGCAGTACTTC. Amino acid sequence: CASSTGTTYEQYF.

The V gene is TRBV13, the J gene TRBJ1-1; D is undetermined. Germline V gene data show CDR1 as PRHDT and CDR2 as FYEKMQ (reference sequence). The CDR3 extends over 12 amino acids. V was clipped by 2 bases and J by 10 bases, with 11 bases between them. This CDR3 reads CASSLLGAGAFF. The CDR3 nucleotides are TGTGCCAGCAGCTTACTCGGAGCTGGAGCTTTCTTT.

This rearrangement joins TRBV29-1 to TRBJ2-3; D is possibly TRBD2 (6 bases). The V end was cut by 5 bases, the J end by 2 bases, with 14 bases between. Germline V gene data show CDR1 as SQVTM and CDR2 as ANQGSEA. The length of the CDR3 is 14 residues. CDR3 sequence: CSVTGEFSTDTQYF. The DNA of the CDR3 is TGCAGCGTTACGGGGGAGTTCTCCACAGATACGCAGTATTTT.

J is TRBJ1-1 and V is TRBV7-2, with 9 bases aligning to TRBD1. This CDR3 spans 17 amino acids. Germline lookup yields CDR1 SGHTA and CDR2 FQGNSA. V dropped 6 bases and J dropped 0; count of bases not matched to a gene: 11. The CDR3 DNA reads as TGTGCCAGCAGTATCGGGACAGGGAGGCCTATGAACACTGAAGCTTTCTTT. Protein product: CASSIGTGRPMNTEAFF.

This clone has more than one count but fewer than ten. The rearrangement uses TRBV5-1 and TRBJ2-1; 11 nucleotides agree with TRBD2. V lost 4 bases, J lost 8 bases, and 8 bases stayed unmatched. The CDR3 contains 15 residues. Per the germline V gene, CDR1 is SGHRS and CDR2 is YFSETQ. CDR3 in amino acids: CASSGTTSGNHEQFF. The CDR3 DNA reads TGCGCCAGCAGCGGAACGACTAGCGGGAACCATGAGCAGTTCTTC.

This chain joins TRBV29-1 and TRBJ2-5, with 8 positions matching TRBD1. The J call is uncertain, as TRBJ2-7 better fits the DNA end. Germline V gives CDR1 SQVTM, CDR2 ANQGSEA. The CDR3 contains 13 residues. CDR3: CSVATGVSYEQYF. The CDR3 bases are TGCAGCGTGGCGACAGGGGTGTCCTACGAGCAGTACTTC.

The chain recombines TRBV27 with TRBJ2-7; a weak D match, TRBD2 (5 bases). The CDR3 is made up of 13 amino acids. V shed 7 bases and J shed 6 bases, with 16 bases lying between them. Germline V gene sequence: CDR1 MNHEY, CDR2 SMNVEV (reference sequence). CDR3 in DNA: TGTGCCAGCACTGCTACGGGAACGGCCGAGCAGTACTTC. Translating it yields CASTATGTAEQYF.

The rearrangement links TRBV11-2 to TRBJ2-7; 7 bases match TRBD1. The CDR3 is 14 amino acids. J lost 7 bases, V lost 2 bases, and 8 bases had no gene match. Germline assignment: CDR1 SGHAT and CDR2 FQNNGV. CDR3 DNA sequence: TGTGCCAGCAGCTTATTGGCAGGGGGTGGTGAGCAGTACTTC. Translating gives CASSLLAGGGEQYF.

As for this clone: Compared with germline, one end of the junction differs, possibly owing to a read error. This sequence joins TRBV18 and TRBJ1-1; 8 positions match TRBD1. Germline V gives CDR1 KGHSH, CDR2 LQKENI. The CDR3 is made up of 14 amino acids. In DNA, the CDR3 is TGTGCCAGCAAACAGACAGGGGCGGACACTGAAGCTTCCTTT. Translated: CASKQTGADTEASF.

This clone is medium-sized in the sample. The gene calls are TRBV29-1 and TRBJ2-1, with 13 bases aligning to TRBD2. The CDR3 is made up of 14 amino acids. Germline trimming cut 7 bases from V and 4 bases from J; bases unmatched to any gene: 4. From germline, CDR1 is SQVTM and CDR2 ANQGSEA. For the CDR3, the DNA is TGCAGCGCTCAGGGACTAGCGGGGTACAATGAGCAGTTCTTC. Amino acid sequence: CSAQGLAGYNEQFF.